Listed below are T cell receptor beta chains from one sample, sequenced in a study of memory B cells and T cells in multiple sclerosis. Clones were sequenced by immunoSEQ multiplex PCR, and TCRdb holds only the in-frame ones, with some missing. The sample lists some 7,900 clones; about 60% were seen once. The material sequenced was memory (CD45RO+) CD8+ T cells from blood. All receptors derive from a human donor with multiple sclerosis. Both conserved end residues are part of each CDR3. D genes are given only for firm matches. Clone size is stated in some rows and not others, as once, few, many or a class when expanded.

D	V	J	length	size	CDR3	DNA
NA	TRBV4-1	TRBJ2-1	16	NA	CASSQDLTDIYNEQFF	TGCGCCAGCAGCCAAGATCTAACGGACATTTACAATGAGCAGTTCTTC
NA	TRBV9	TRBJ2-3	14	NA	CASSVVGSTDTQYF	TGTGCCAGCAGCGTAGTCGGGAGCACAGATACGCAGTATTTT
NA	TRBV19	TRBJ1-2	15	once	CASSIISSGADGYTF	TGTGCCAGTAGTATTATTTCATCAGGGGCCGATGGCTACACCTTC
NA	TRBV19	TRBJ2-2	18	NA	CASSILASGDGDAGELFF	TGTGCCAGTAGTATACTAGCCTCTGGAGATGGAGATGCCGGGGAGCTGTTTTTT
NA	TRBV5-4	TRBJ2-5	16	NA	CASSNAINRVWETQYF	TGTGCCAGCAGCAACGCAATAAACAGGGTTTGGGAGACCCAGTACTTC
TRBD1	TRBV6-1	TRBJ2-7	14	NA	CASSEIGTAHEQYF	TGTGCCAGCAGTGAAATCGGGACAGCTCACGAGCAGTACTTC
TRBD2	TRBV10-3	TRBJ2-1	15	medium-sized	CAISGPTSGYNEQFF	TGTGCCATCAGTGGACCCACTAGCGGATACAATGAGCAGTTCTTC
TRBD1	TRBV6-5	TRBJ2-7	14	NA	CASIKLGTAAQQYF	TGTGCCAGCATCAAACTGGGGACAGCGGCCCAGCAGTACTTC
NA	TRBV2	TRBJ2-7	16	few	CASSAQPGLSSYEQYF	TGTGCCAGCAGTGCCCAACCTGGTCTGAGCTCCTACGAGCAGTACTTC
NA	TRBV25-1	TRBJ1-4	13	NA	CASSDRGGEKLFF	TGTGCCAGCAGTGACAGGGGTGGCGAAAAACTGTTTTTT
TRBD1	TRBV28	TRBJ2-7	13	NA	CASSFGTGYEQYF	TGTGCCAGCAGTTTCGGGACAGGCTACGAGCAGTACTTC
TRBD1	TRBV28	TRBJ2-7	17	NA	CASSEFRDGTGSHEQYF	TGTGCCAGTTCGGAATTTCGGGACGGGACAGGCTCCCACGAGCAGTACTTC
NA	TRBV5-1	TRBJ1-1	17	NA	CASSLATGTGLNTEAFF	TGCGCCAGCAGCTTGGCCACAGGGACGGGGCTGAACACTGAAGCTTTCTTT
NA	TRBV7-9	TRBJ2-7	12	medium-sized	CASSLAPYEQYF	TGTGCCAGCAGCTTAGCCCCGTACGAGCAGTACTTC
TRBD2	TRBV6-4	TRBJ2-2	14	few	CASSDLAGTGELFF	TGTGCCAGCAGTGATCTAGCGGGGACCGGGGAGCTGTTTTTT
TRBD2	TRBV9	TRBJ2-5	15	NA	CASSVGLGGGETQYF	TGTGCCAGCAGCGTAGGGCTAGGCGGGGGAGAGACCCAGTACTTC
NA	TRBV7-7	TRBJ2-2	14	once	CASSLGTNTGELFF	TGTGCCAGCAGCTTAGGGACTAACACCGGGGAGCTGTTTTTT
NA	TRBV4-1	TRBJ1-2	18	NA	CASSQDQGPGQRNYGYTF	TGCGCCAGCAGCCAAGATCAAGGACCAGGACAACGAAACTATGGCTACACCTTC
NA	TRBV7-8	TRBJ1-1	15	NA	CASSLSAGMNTEAFF	TGTGCCAGCAGCTTATCCGCAGGGATGAACACTGAAGCTTTCTTT
TRBD1	TRBV6-6	TRBJ1-4	14	NA	CASSYEGGDEKLFF	TGTGCCAGCAGCTACGAAGGGGGCGACGAAAAACTGTTTTTT
TRBD2	TRBV6-4	TRBJ2-1	15	NA	CASSGEAGDYNEQFF	TGTGCCAGCAGTGGGGAAGCGGGAGACTACAATGAGCAGTTCTTC
TRBD2	TRBV6-4	TRBJ2-3	14	NA	CASSDRGGTDTQYF	TGTGCCAGCAGTGACCGGGGGGGCACAGATACGCAGTATTTT
TRBD1	TRBV6-6	TRBJ1-1	14	few	CASSSTGGGTEAFF	TGTGCCAGCAGTAGTACAGGGGGAGGGACTGAAGCTTTCTTT
NA	TRBV2	TRBJ2-7	13	NA	CASRGSPLDEQYF	TGTGCCAGCAGGGGCTCCCCCCTCGACGAGCAGTACTTC
TRBD2	TRBV27	TRBJ2-2	14	NA	CASSFGGVAGELFF	TGTGCCAGCAGTTTTGGGGGGGTGGCCGGGGAGCTGTTTTTT
NA	TRBV28	TRBJ1-3	16	NA	CASSSQAGSPGNTIYF	TGTGCCAGCAGTTCCCAGGCGGGGAGCCCTGGAAACACCATATATTTT
TRBD1	TRBV10-3	TRBJ2-3	14	NA	CAISENRGTDTQYF	TGTGCCATCAGTGAGAACAGGGGGACAGATACGCAGTATTTT
TRBD2	TRBV6-4	TRBJ2-3	14	NA	CASSGSGSTDTQYF	TGTGCCAGCAGTGGTAGCGGGAGCACAGATACGCAGTATTTT
NA	TRBV27	TRBJ1-2	15	NA	CASSTLGGANYGYTF	TGTGCCAGCAGTACCCTCGGGGGGGCTAACTATGGCTACACCTTC
NA	TRBV6-1	TRBJ1-5	15	few	CASSRRENSNQPQHF	TGTGCCAGCAGTAGGCGGGAGAATAGCAATCAGCCCCAGCATTTT
NA	TRBV5-6	TRBJ1-2	12	few	CASSLGGSGYTF	TGTGCCAGCAGCTTGGGAGGGTCTGGCTACACCTTC
NA	TRBV27	TRBJ2-1	15	NA	CASRLGLSSYNEQFF	TGTGCCAGCCGATTGGGCTTGAGCTCCTACAATGAGCAGTTCTTC
TRBD1	TRBV2	TRBJ1-5	17	few	CASRGDRVLHSNQPQHF	TGTGCCAGCAGGGGGGACAGGGTCCTTCATAGCAATCAGCCCCAGCATTTT
TRBD2	TRBV28	TRBJ2-2	16	NA	CASTPTSGSIPGELFF	TGTGCCAGCACCCCGACTAGCGGGAGTATTCCCGGGGAGCTGTTTTTT
TRBD1	TRBV6-5	TRBJ1-1	14	NA	CASSPGQGNTEAFF	TGTGCCAGCAGTCCAGGACAGGGGAACACTGAAGCTTTCTTT
NA	TRBV5-4	TRBJ1-6	13	few	CASSLQGSSPLHF	TGTGCCAGCAGCTTACAGGGATCCTCACCCCTCCACTTT
TRBD1	TRBV6-4	TRBJ2-2	14	NA	CASSEGTATGELFF	TGTGCCAGCAGTGAAGGGACAGCCACCGGGGAGCTGTTTTTT
TRBD1	TRBV7-8	TRBJ1-5	17	few	CASSVGTGQDTHQPQHF	TGTGCCAGCAGCGTAGGGACAGGCCAGGATACCCATCAGCCCCAGCATTTT
NA	TRBV4-3	TRBJ2-5	13	few	CASSQERVETQYF	TGCGCCAGCAGCCAGGAGCGGGTTGAGACCCAGTACTTC
TRBD2	TRBV28	TRBJ2-5	18	few	CATTTGTSGRLQLETQYF	TGTGCCACTACGACCGGGACTAGCGGGAGGTTACAGTTAGAGACCCAGTACTTC
NA	TRBV27	TRBJ2-3	12	NA	CASSQSTDTQYF	TGTGCCAGCAGTCAATCAACAGATACGCAGTATTTT
NA	TRBV6-4	TRBJ2-2	14	NA	CASSYTPRAGELFF	TGTGCCAGCAGTTACACCCCGCGGGCCGGGGAGCTGTTTTTT
NA	TRBV2	TRBJ2-7	16	few	CASSPPGSLAYYEQYF	TGTGCCAGCAGCCCACCAGGCAGTTTAGCGTACTACGAGCAGTACTTC
NA	TRBV6-1	TRBJ1-6	14	NA	CASSETYENSPLHF	TGTGCCAGCAGTGAGACATATGAGAATTCACCCCTCCACTTT
TRBD2	TRBV2	TRBJ2-3	15	few	CASGESGRGADTQYF	TGTGCCAGCGGCGAAAGCGGGAGAGGGGCAGATACGCAGTATTTT
NA	TRBV6-1	TRBJ2-1	14	NA	CASSPTGIYNEQFF	TGTGCCAGCAGTCCTACAGGGATCTACAATGAGCAGTTCTTC
TRBD1	TRBV30	TRBJ1-1	13	few	CAWESTGGTEAFF	TGTGCCTGGGAGTCCACAGGGGGCACTGAAGCTTTCTTT